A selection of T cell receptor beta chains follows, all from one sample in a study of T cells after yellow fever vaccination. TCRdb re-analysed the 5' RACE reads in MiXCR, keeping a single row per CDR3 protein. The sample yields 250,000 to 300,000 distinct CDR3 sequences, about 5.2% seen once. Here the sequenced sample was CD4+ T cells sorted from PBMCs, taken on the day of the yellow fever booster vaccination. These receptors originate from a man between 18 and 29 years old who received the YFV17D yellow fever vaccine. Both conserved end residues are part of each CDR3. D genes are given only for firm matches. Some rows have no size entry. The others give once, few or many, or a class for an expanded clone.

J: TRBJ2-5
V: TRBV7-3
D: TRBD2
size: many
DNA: TGTGCCAGCAGCTTTGACGGGGGGGTGATAGAGACCCAGTACTTC
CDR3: CASSFDGGVIETQYF

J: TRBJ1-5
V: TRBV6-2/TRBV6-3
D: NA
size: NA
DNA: TGTGCCAGCAGTTATAGGCAGGGGATGACTCGGGATCAGCCCCAGCATTTT
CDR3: CASSYRQGMTRDQPQHF

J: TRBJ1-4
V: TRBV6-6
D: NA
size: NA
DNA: TGTGCCAGCAAGCCTACGACGGACTCCTATGAAAAACTGTTTTTT
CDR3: CASKPTTDSYEKLFF

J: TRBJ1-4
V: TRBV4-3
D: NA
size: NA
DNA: TGCGCCAGCAGCCAACTGCTAAATGAAAAACTGTTTTTT
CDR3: CASSQLLNEKLFF

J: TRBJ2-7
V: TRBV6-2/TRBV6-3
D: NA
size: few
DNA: TGTGCCAGCAGTTATCGCCGGGACAAGCAGTACTTC
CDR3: CASSYRRDKQYF

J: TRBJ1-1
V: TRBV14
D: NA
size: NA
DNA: TGTGCCAGCAGCCGTGGGAGGTCGGGGAATCCTGAAGCTTTCTTT
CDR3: CASSRGRSGNPEAFF

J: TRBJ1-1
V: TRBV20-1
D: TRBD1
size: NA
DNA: TGCAGTGCTAGAGATGGACAGGGGCACACTGAAGCTTTCTTT
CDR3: CSARDGQGHTEAFF

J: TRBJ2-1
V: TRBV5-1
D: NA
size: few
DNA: TGCGCCAGCAGCTTTTACGGGCTAGAGTACAATGAGCAGTTCTTC
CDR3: CASSFYGLEYNEQFF

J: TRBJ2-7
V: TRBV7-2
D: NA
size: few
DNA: TGTGCCAGCAGCTTGCGGACGGCAGGGGGGTACGAGCAGTACTTC
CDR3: CASSLRTAGGYEQYF

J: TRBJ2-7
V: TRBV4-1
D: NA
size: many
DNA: TGCGCCAGCAGCCAACTATCCCTAGTCCCGGGGGGCCCCTACGAGCAGTACTTC
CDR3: CASSQLSLVPGGPYEQYF

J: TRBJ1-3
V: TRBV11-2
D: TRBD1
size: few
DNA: TGCGCAGATCAGGGGGCACCGGGAAACACCATATATTTT
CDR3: CADQGAPGNTIYF

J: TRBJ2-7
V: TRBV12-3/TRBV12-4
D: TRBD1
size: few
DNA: TGTGCCAGCAGTTTTTTGGGACAGGGGGGATTACGGCGATCGGTCGAGCAGTACTTC
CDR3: CASSFLGQGGLRRSVEQYF

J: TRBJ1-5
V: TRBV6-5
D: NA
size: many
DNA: TGTGCCAGCAGTCCCCCGGGGAATCAGCCCCAGCATTTT
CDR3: CASSPPGNQPQHF

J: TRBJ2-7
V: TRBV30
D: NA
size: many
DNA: TGTGCCTGGAAGACAGCTAACGAGCAGTACTTC
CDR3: CAWKTANEQYF